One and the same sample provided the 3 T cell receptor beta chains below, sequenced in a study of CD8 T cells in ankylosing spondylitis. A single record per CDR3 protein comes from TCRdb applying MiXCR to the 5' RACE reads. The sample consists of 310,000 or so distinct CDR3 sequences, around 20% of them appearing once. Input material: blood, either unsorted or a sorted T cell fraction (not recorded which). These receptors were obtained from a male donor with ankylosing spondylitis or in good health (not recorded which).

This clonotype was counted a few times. This CDR3 reads CASSEARDGYEQYV. CDR3 nucleotides: TGTGCCAGCAGTGAAGCGAGGGACGGGTACGAGCAGTACGTC. This sequence joins TRBV6-1 and TRBJ2-7, with D perhaps TRBD1 or TRBD2 (5 bases each). The germline V and J ends were trimmed by 0 bases and 4 bases, with 10 bases remaining between them. Germline V gene lookup returns CDR1 MNHNS and CDR2 SASEGT. This CDR3 is 14 amino acids long.

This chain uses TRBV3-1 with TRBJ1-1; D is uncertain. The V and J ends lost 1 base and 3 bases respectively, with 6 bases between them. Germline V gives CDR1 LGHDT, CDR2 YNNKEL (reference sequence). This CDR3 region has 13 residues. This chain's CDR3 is CASSQVGDTEAFF. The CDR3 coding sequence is TGTGCCAGCAGCCAAGTTGGGGACACTGAAGCTTTCTTT.

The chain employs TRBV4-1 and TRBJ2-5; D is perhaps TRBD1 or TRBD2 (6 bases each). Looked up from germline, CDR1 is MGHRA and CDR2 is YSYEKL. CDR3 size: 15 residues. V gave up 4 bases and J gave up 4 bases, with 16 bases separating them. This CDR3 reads CASSRNDGGLETQYF. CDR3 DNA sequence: TGCGCCAGCAGCCGGAACGACGGGGGCCTAGAGACCCAGTACTTC.